These 25 T cell receptor beta chains share one sample of origin, sequenced in a study of shared clonotypes between healthy human individuals. TCRdb's copy holds only in-frame clones and misses some; the assay was immunoSEQ multiplex PCR. This sample yields fewer than 1.6 million clones, of which roughly 98.5% are seen a single time; over 0.3% belongs to the top ten. Sequencing was performed on naive CD4+ T cells sorted from blood. The subset here: CD45RA+ positively selected. The receptors were sampled from a young man in good health.

This chain uses TRBV28 with TRBJ2-7, with 12 bases matching TRBD1. V was clipped by 8 bases and J by 3 bases; unmatched bases: 11. CDR3 length: 16 residues. The germline CDR1 and CDR2 sequences are MDHEN and SYDVKM. The CDR3 DNA is TGTGCCAGCTTGGGACAGGGGGCTTCGGGCTTCTACGAGCAGTACTTC. Its translation is CASLGQGASGFYEQYF.

The genes are TRBV7-9 and TRBJ1-5; D might be TRBD1 (5 bases). CDR1 and CDR2 (germline): SEHNR, FQNEAQ (reference sequence). The V end lost 3 bases, the J end lost 0 bases, and 9 bases lay between the germline ends. CDR3 length: 15 residues. CDR3 protein: CASSFFRDSNQPQHF. The CDR3 DNA follows: TGTGCCAGCAGCTTTTTCAGGGATAGCAATCAGCCCCAGCATTTT.

The V and J genes are TRBV29-1 and TRBJ2-3; D not certain. From germline, CDR1 is SQVTM and CDR2 ANQGSEA. V was clipped by 6 bases and J by 3 bases, with 1 base between them. The CDR3 runs 9 residues. The CDR3, as DNA: TGCAGCGTGACAGATACGCAGTATTTT. Translation gives CSVTDTQYF.

The chain couples TRBV9 to TRBJ2-2, with D possibly being TRBD2 (5 bases). This CDR3 has 15 residues. Looked up from germline, CDR1 is SGDLS and CDR2 is YYNGEE. V was trimmed by 0 bases and J by 6 bases, leaving 12 bases between them. Here the CDR3 reads CASSVGPSYSGELFF. In DNA form, the CDR3 reads TGTGCCAGCAGCGTAGGACCTAGCTACTCCGGGGAGCTGTTTTTT. The full variable domain, its missing parts supplied by reference TRBV9 and TRBJ2-2, is DSGVTQTPKHLITATGQRVTLRCSPRSGDLSVYWYQQSLDQGLQFLIQYYNGEERAKGNILERFSAQQFPDLHSELNLSSLELGDSALYFCASSVGPSYSGELFFGEGSRLTVL.

The chain links TRBV19 to TRBJ1-1; no reliable D call. Germline V gene data show CDR1 as LNHDA and CDR2 as SQIVND (reference sequence). The CDR3 spans 11 residues. Trimming stripped 6 bases from V and 8 bases from J, with 10 bases between. The CDR3 spells CASRLIGEAFF. In DNA form, the CDR3 reads TGTGCCAGTAGGCTAATTGGAGAAGCTTTCTTT.

The chain combines TRBV28 with TRBJ2-7; D remains ambiguous. The V and J ends lost 3 bases and 1 base respectively, with 19 bases between them. The CDR3 runs to 17 residues. Germline loops: CDR1 MDHEN, CDR2 SYDVKM. The CDR3 DNA is TGTGCCAGCAGTTTTCGTCTAGGGCAAGGGAATTCCTACGAGCAGTACTTC. Its protein is CASSFRLGQGNSYEQYF.

J is TRBJ1-2 and V is TRBV10-2; 8 bases are shared with TRBD1. V was pared by 0 bases and J by 4 bases, with 19 bases of the junction left unmatched. Germline values: CDR1 WSHSY, CDR2 SAAADI. The CDR3 is 20 residues long. The CDR3 spells CASSESSFGLGTGGPYGYTF. The CDR3 DNA reads TGCGCCAGCAGTGAGTCGAGCTTTGGTCTGGGAACAGGGGGTCCCTATGGCTACACCTTC.

This sequence joins TRBV6-5 and TRBJ2-1, with unresolved D. The CDR3 runs to 14 residues. With 6 bases removed from V and 6 bases from J, the gap between germline ends came to 15 bases. Germline assignment: CDR1 MNHEY and CDR2 SVGAGI. CDR3 DNA sequence: TGTGCCAGCAGGAGACAAGTGCTTTCCAATGAGCAGTTCTTC. The encoded protein is CASRRQVLSNEQFF.

The chain joins TRBV9 to TRBJ1-1; no clear D gene. The CDR3 spans 15 residues. V shed 5 bases and J shed 0 bases, with 14 bases lying between them. Germline values: CDR1 SGDLS, CDR2 YYNGEE. CDR3 DNA: TGTGCCAGCAGTCCCCTAGGGCGCGTGAACACTGAAGCTTTCTTT. Protein product: CASSPLGRVNTEAFF.

The gene calls are TRBV6-1 and TRBJ1-2, with D possibly TRBD1 on 6 matching bases. Trimming pared 3 bases from V and 5 bases from J, leaving 10 bases between. The CDR3 runs to 13 residues. Germline assignment: CDR1 MNHNS and CDR2 SASEGT. The CDR3 sequence is CASSDGQFYGYTF. DNA of the CDR3: TGTGCCAGCAGTGACGGACAGTTTTATGGCTACACCTTC.

Here the CDR3 reads CASSPSISPGNYHNEQFF. The CDR3 DNA sequence: TGTGCCAGCAGCCCGAGTATTTCGCCGGGAAACTATCACAATGAGCAGTTCTTC. The chain couples TRBV7-8 to TRBJ2-1; D might be TRBD2 (5 bases). Germline V gives CDR1 SGHVS, CDR2 FQNEAQ. CDR3 length: 18 residues. V was cut by 5 bases and J by 5 bases, with 25 bases left in between.

The chain is built from TRBV29-1 and TRBJ2-1, with D unresolved. V was trimmed by 6 bases and J by 14 bases, leaving 20 bases between them. The CDR3 length is 12 residues. CDR1 and CDR2 from the germline V gene are SQVTM and ANQGSEA. CDR3 nucleotide sequence: TGCAGCGTCCGTATTGACTCCCCGGCGGAGTTCTTC. It codes for CSVRIDSPAEFF.

This chain uses TRBV19 with TRBJ2-7; D is ambiguous. Germline loops: CDR1 LNHDA, CDR2 SQIVND (reference sequence). The germline V and J ends were trimmed by 4 bases and 3 bases, with 10 bases remaining between them. The CDR3 runs 13 residues. The CDR3: CASSSRVGYEQYF. CDR3 in DNA: TGTGCCAGTAGTAGTCGGGTCGGCTACGAGCAGTACTTC.

The chain couples TRBV11-2 to TRBJ2-5; 9 nucleotides match TRBD2. The CDR3 totals 16 residues. Unmatched junction bases numbered 11, after V lost 5 bases and J lost 4 bases. Germline CDR1 and CDR2: SGHAT and FQNNGV. The CDR3 protein is CASSLARLAGLETQYF. CDR3 DNA: TGTGCCAGCAGCCTGGCTCGGCTAGCGGGATTAGAGACCCAGTACTTC.

J is TRBJ2-1 and V is TRBV7-2; D unresolved. Trimming took 8 bases from V and 7 from J, leaving 15 bases between them. The V gene's germline CDR1 is SGHTA and CDR2 FQGNSA. The CDR3 has 13 residues. The CDR3 region is CASPGSVFNEQFF. CDR3 sequence (DNA): TGTGCCAGCCCAGGTTCGGTCTTTAATGAGCAGTTCTTC.

Here the CDR3 reads CSVDTSGRATDTQYF. The DNA of the CDR3 is TGCAGCGTTGACACTAGCGGGAGGGCCACAGATACGCAGTATTTT. The chain is built from TRBV29-1 and TRBJ2-3; 13 bases are shared with TRBD2. J gave up 2 bases and V 3 bases, and 2 bases lay outside the gene matches. Germline loops: CDR1 SQVTM, CDR2 ANQGSEA. The CDR3 runs 15 residues.

In DNA form, the CDR3 reads TGTGCCAGCTCGCCTTCGCTAGCGGGAGGATCAGGAAATGAGCAGTTCTTC. Protein: CASSPSLAGGSGNEQFF. The rearrangement links TRBV18 to TRBJ2-1; TRBD2 matches 11 bases. V lost 6 bases to trimming and J lost 7 bases; unmatched junction nucleotides: 14. The CDR3 consists of 17 residues. The germline CDR1 and CDR2 sequences are KGHSH and LQKENI.

The chain carries TRBV9 and TRBJ1-1, with D unresolved. This CDR3 is built from 14 residues. The V and J ends lost 4 bases and 5 bases respectively, with 15 bases between them. The germline V gene has CDR1 SGDLS and CDR2 YYNGEE. This CDR3 reads CASSSPTPGTEAFF. The CDR3, as DNA: TGTGCCAGCAGCTCACCGACCCCGGGGACTGAAGCTTTCTTT. Using reference TRBV9 and TRBJ1-1 for the parts outside the CDR3, the full variable domain is DSGVTQTPKHLITATGQRVTLRCSPRSGDLSVYWYQQSLDQGLQFLIQYYNGEERAKGNILERFSAQQFPDLHSELNLSSLELGDSALYFCASSSPTPGTEAFFGQGTRLTVV.

In the case of this clone: The same CDR3 can be traced to other DNA sequences in this sample. The V gene is TRBV5-1, the J gene TRBJ1-1, with D perhaps matching TRBD1 (5 bases). Germline assignment: CDR1 SGHRS and CDR2 YFSETQ. The ends were cut back, 0 bases at V and 1 base at J, with 7 bases in the middle. This CDR3 has 14 residues. The CDR3 spells CASSLVGQNTEAFF. The CDR3 DNA reads TGCGCCAGCAGCTTGGTCGGACAGAACACTGAAGCTTTCTTT.

This clone has a single count. V is TRBV11-3 and J is TRBJ2-1, with 12 bases aligning to TRBD2. Germline V gives CDR1 SGHNT, CDR2 YENEEA. CDR3 length: 16 residues. After removal of 3 bases from V and 4 bases from J, the junction contained 4 bases not matched to a gene. CDR3 in DNA: TGTGCCAGCAGCTTCCTAGCGGGAGGGACATACAATGAGCAGTTCTTC. Protein sequence: CASSFLAGGTYNEQFF.

On this clone itself: This specimen includes other DNA sequences encoding the same CDR3. The genes are TRBV7-2 and TRBJ2-1; D perhaps matches TRBD2 (5 bases). Germline loops: CDR1 SGHTA, CDR2 FQGNSA. CDR3 length: 14 residues. Trimming left V 5 bases short and J 2 bases short, with 10 bases between. The CDR3 region has the DNA TGTGCCAGCAGCCTCCGGGGAGCCTACAATGAGCAGTTCTTC. Protein sequence: CASSLRGAYNEQFF.

V and J are TRBV19 and TRBJ1-5; TRBD1 is a possible D gene (6 bases). This CDR3 contains 17 residues. Germline V gives CDR1 LNHDA, CDR2 SQIVND (reference sequence). V lost 4 bases and J 3 bases, leaving 19 bases between the germline ends. The CDR3 DNA follows: TGTGCCAGTAGTACCCGACGGACAGAGGGCCTCAATCAGCCCCAGCATTTT. Its translation: CASSTRRTEGLNQPQHF.

The rearrangement uses TRBV18 and TRBJ2-3; 10 bases align to TRBD2. Germline CDR1 and CDR2: KGHSH and LQKENI. The CDR3 contains 16 residues. Unmatched junction bases numbered 4, after V lost 1 base and J lost 3 bases. This chain's CDR3 is CASSPRPSGSTDTQYF. The CDR3 bases are TGTGCCAGCTCACCACGCCCTAGCGGGAGTACAGATACGCAGTATTTT.

The V call is TRBV29-1, the J call TRBJ2-3; D possibly corresponds to TRBD1 (6 bases). CDR3 size: 14 residues. From germline, CDR1 is SQVTM and CDR2 ANQGSEA. V was cut by 3 bases and J by 2 bases, with 12 bases left in between. In DNA, the CDR3 is TGCAGCGTTGAGGGGGCCCAATCCACAGATACGCAGTATTTT. As protein: CSVEGAQSTDTQYF.

The gene calls are TRBV6-5 and TRBJ2-1, with D unclear. Deletions cut 6 bases from V and 5 bases from J, with 14 bases between. The CDR3 covers 14 residues. Germline V gene lookup returns CDR1 MNHEY and CDR2 SVGAGI. CDR3 in amino acids: CASSAELPNNEQFF. As DNA, the CDR3 is TGTGCCAGCAGCGCCGAGTTACCCAACAATGAGCAGTTCTTC.